Listed below are T cell receptor beta chains from one sample, sequenced in a study of cytomegalovirus exposure and HLA in healthy donors. Generated by immunoSEQ multiplex PCR, the TCRdb table keeps only in-frame clones and is missing some. Of some 150,000 clones detected, less than 85% appear once; the ten largest clones hold 4.3%. Material for sequencing was PBMCs. These TCRs come from a middle-aged man in good health and CMV-seronegative. Both conserved end residues are part of each CDR3. The order of the fields is D gene, clone size, J gene, V gene, CDR3 DNA, CDR3 protein. D genes are given only for firm matches. For some rows the clone size is stated as once, few or many, or as a class when expanded; others skip it.

TRBD2 | NA | TRBJ2-7 | TRBV29-1 | TGCAGCGTTGGGCCCCGGGGAGGGGTAATCTACGAGCAGTACTTC | CSVGPRGGVIYEQYF
NA | NA | TRBJ1-2 | TRBV5-6 | TGTGCCAGCAGCATACAGGGTCCGGACTATGGCTACACCTTC | CASSIQGPDYGYTF
NA | NA | TRBJ2-5 | TRBV11-2 | TGTGCCAGCAGCTTGAAACCGGGACACGACCAAGAGACCCAGTACTTC | CASSLKPGHDQETQYF
TRBD1 | NA | TRBJ2-1 | TRBV5-1 | TGCGCCAGCAGCCCGGGACAGTCCCTAGGTGAGCAGTTCTTC | CASSPGQSLGEQFF
NA | NA | TRBJ1-1 | TRBV7-2 | TGTGCCAGCACAACGACAGGCTCTAACACTGAAGCTTTCTTT | CASTTTGSNTEAFF
TRBD1 | NA | TRBJ2-5 | TRBV4-2 | TGTGCCAGCAGCCAAACAAAGGGGGCCGGTGAGACCCAGTACTTC | CASSQTKGAGETQYF
TRBD1 | NA | TRBJ2-5 | TRBV11-2 | TGTGCCAGCAGCTGGACAGGGGCCCAAGAGACCCAGTACTTC | CASSWTGAQETQYF
NA | NA | TRBJ2-2 | TRBV7-9 | TGTGCCAGCAGCCGGGCGGGCTCAATCGTGGAATGGGAGCTGTTTTTT | CASSRAGSIVEWELFF
NA | once | TRBJ2-2 | TRBV5-1 | TGCGCCAGCGCAAGGGGGGGCCCGGGGGCACGGGACGGCGAGCTGTTTTTT | CASARGGPGARDGELFF
NA | NA | TRBJ2-5 | TRBV7-2 | TGTGCCAGCAGCTATGCTCAGGGTCAGACCCAGTACTTC | CASSYAQGQTQYF
NA | once | TRBJ1-1 | TRBV5-4 | TGTGCCAGCAGCGCCGACAGGCGGAACACTGAAGCTTTCTTT | CASSADRRNTEAFF
NA | few | TRBJ2-2 | TRBV9 | TGTGCCAGCAGCGTATTGGTAGGGGTGGTAAGCACCGGGGAGCTGTTTTTT | CASSVLVGVVSTGELFF
TRBD1 | NA | TRBJ1-1 | TRBV6-5 | TGTGCCAGCAGTTACCTCCGGGACAGGGACACTGAAGCTTTCTTT | CASSYLRDRDTEAFF
TRBD1 | NA | TRBJ2-7 | TRBV27 | TGTGCCAGCAGGCCGGACAGGGACCGTTGGAGCGAGCAGTACTTC | CASRPDRDRWSEQYF
NA | NA | TRBJ1-1 | TRBV14 | TGTGCCAGCAGCCATCCTAGGGGGATGAACACTGAAGCTTTCTTT | CASSHPRGMNTEAFF
NA | few | TRBJ2-1 | TRBV5-1 | TGCGCCAGCAGCTTGAAAGGGGATGAGCAGTTCTTC | CASSLKGDEQFF
TRBD2 | NA | TRBJ2-1 | TRBV6-4 | TGTGCCAGCAGTGACGGGGGAGGGACTAGCAATGAGCAGTTCTTC | CASSDGGGTSNEQFF